These 32 T cell receptor beta chains came from one sample sequenced in a study of cytomegalovirus exposure and HLA in healthy donors. Sequenced by immunoSEQ multiplex PCR; TCRdb stores in-frame clones only, minus some. The sample records 200,000 to 250,000 clones, approximately 87% being singletons. Sequenced input: PBMCs. The receptors shown here come from a man between 18 and 35 years old in good health and CMV-seronegative.

The rearrangement links TRBV29-1 to TRBJ2-2; a weak D match, TRBD2 (5 bases). Looked up from germline, CDR1 is SQVTM and CDR2 is ANQGSEA. The CDR3 contains 12 residues. The V end lost 6 bases, the J end lost 6 bases, and 11 bases lay between the germline ends. CDR3: CSVGTGAGELFF. The CDR3 DNA sequence: TGCAGCGTAGGAACCGGGGCCGGGGAGCTGTTTTTT.

This clone was seen more than once but under ten times. The V gene is TRBV4-1, the J gene TRBJ2-2, with D unresolved. The germline gives CDR1 MGHRA, CDR2 YSYEKL. There are 17 residues in the CDR3. Trimming pared 0 bases from V and 5 bases from J, leaving 16 bases between. The CDR3 coding sequence is TGCGCCAGCAGCCAAGACGTCGGTCTTTTGAATACCGGGGAGCTGTTTTTT. This translates into CASSQDVGLLNTGELFF.

This clone appeared once. The V and J genes are TRBV5-1 and TRBJ2-2; possible D gene TRBD1, 5 bases. Germline V gene data show CDR1 as SGHRS and CDR2 as YFSETQ. V lost 0 bases to trimming and J lost 4 bases, with 10 bases between them. The CDR3 consists of 15 residues. This chain's CDR3 is CASSLENRGTGELFF. CDR3 nucleotide sequence: TGCGCCAGCAGCTTGGAGAATAGGGGCACCGGGGAGCTGTTTTTT. The whole variable domain, filled in from reference TRBV5-1 and TRBJ2-2, reads KAGVTQTPRYLIKTRGQQVTLSCSPISGHRSVSWYQQTPGQGLQFLFEYFSETQRNKGNFPGRFSGRQFSNSRSEMNVSTLELGDSALYLCASSLENRGTGELFFGEGSRLTVL.

This sequence joins TRBV6-6 and TRBJ2-1, with D possibly matching TRBD2 (6 bases). CDR1 and CDR2 (germline): MNHNY, SVGAGI (reference sequence). The CDR3 runs to 16 residues. Trimming pared 5 bases from V and 5 bases from J, leaving 19 bases between. CDR3 region: CASSRIADPSNNEQFF. The CDR3 DNA sequence: TGTGCCAGCAGTCGAATAGCGGACCCCAGTAACAATGAGCAGTTCTTC.

This chain links TRBV18 with TRBJ1-2; 10 nucleotides line up with TRBD1. This CDR3 region has 15 residues. From germline, CDR1 is KGHSH and CDR2 LQKENI. J gave up 3 bases and V 0 bases, and 1 base lay outside the gene matches. The CDR3 region has the DNA TGTGCCAGCTCACCACCCGGGACAGGGGACTATGGCTACACCTTC. The encoded protein is CASSPPGTGDYGYTF.

The rearrangement joins TRBV5-1 to TRBJ1-5; 8 bases fit TRBD1. CDR3 length: 14 residues. The germline V gene encodes CDR1 SGHRS and CDR2 YFSETQ. Trimming cost V 4 bases and J 4 bases; bases outside gene matches: 4. CDR3 amino acids: CASSIGQGNQPQHF. CDR3 nucleotides: TGCGCCAGCAGCATAGGACAGGGAAATCAGCCCCAGCATTTT.

V is TRBV7-8 and J is TRBJ2-7; D is perhaps TRBD2 (6 bases). V shed 3 bases and J shed 2 bases, with 11 bases lying between them. Germline assignment: CDR1 SGHVS and CDR2 FQNEAQ. This CDR3 comprises 14 residues. CDR3 nucleotide sequence: TGTGCCAGCAGCTTGCGGACTACAGCCTACGAGCAGTACTTC. It specifies CASSLRTTAYEQYF.

The chain combines TRBV5-6 with TRBJ2-1; D possibly corresponds to TRBD2 (5 bases). The ends were cut back, 5 bases at V and 5 bases at J, with 23 bases in the middle. From germline, CDR1 is SGHDT and CDR2 YYEEEE. The CDR3 sequence is 17 residues long. CDR3 bases: TGTGCCAGCAGTTCTACCACTCTCCTAGCAGATAACAATGAGCAGTTCTTC. It specifies CASSSTTLLADNNEQFF.

This chain links TRBV5-1 with TRBJ2-3, with a possible D match to TRBD2 (6 bases). V shed 4 bases and J shed 1 base, with 10 bases lying between them. The germline V gene encodes CDR1 SGHRS and CDR2 YFSETQ. The CDR3 extends over 14 amino acids. The CDR3: CASSLPGGTDTQYF. The DNA for the CDR3 is TGCGCCAGCAGCCTACCGGGGGGCACAGATACGCAGTATTTT.

This clone was found once. The rearrangement uses TRBV5-4 and TRBJ2-3; no reliable D call. The CDR3 consists of 12 residues. Germline V gene sequence: CDR1 SGHNT, CDR2 YYREEE (reference sequence). The V end was cut by 7 bases, the J end by 4 bases, with 10 bases between. The CDR3 is CASGRSADTQYF. CDR3 coding DNA: TGTGCCAGCGGCAGGTCTGCAGATACGCAGTATTTT.

The chain combines TRBV9 with TRBJ2-7; the match to TRBD2 covers 7 bases. The CDR3 has 15 residues. Per germline, CDR1 SGDLS and CDR2 YYNGEE. V was clipped by 3 bases and J by 0 bases; unmatched bases: 6. The CDR3 sequence: CASSGSGDPSYEQYF. DNA of the CDR3: TGTGCCAGCAGCGGGAGCGGGGACCCCTCCTACGAGCAGTACTTC. Supplemented by reference TRBV9 and TRBJ2-7, the full variable domain reads DSGVTQTPKHLITATGQRVTLRCSPRSGDLSVYWYQQSLDQGLQFLIQYYNGEERAKGNILERFSAQQFPDLHSELNLSSLELGDSALYFCASSGSGDPSYEQYFGPGTRLTVT.

V gene TRBV6-6 combines with J gene TRBJ2-7; 8 nucleotides align to TRBD2. Trimming at V came to 6 bases and at J to 4 bases, leaving 8 bases not matched to a gene. Germline loops: CDR1 MNHNY, CDR2 SVGAGI (reference sequence). The CDR3 totals 14 residues. The chain's CDR3 is CASRKIAGLYEQYF. The CDR3 region has the DNA TGTGCCAGCAGAAAGATAGCGGGGCTATACGAGCAGTACTTC.

The genes are TRBV11-3 and TRBJ2-3; D ambiguous. CDR1 and CDR2 (germline): SGHNT, YENEEA. The CDR3 loop spans 14 amino acids. V gave up 0 bases and J gave up 5 bases, with 9 bases separating them. The CDR3 DNA reads as TGTGCCAGCAGCTTAGATCCGGTCCTAGATACGCAGTATTTT. Protein sequence: CASSLDPVLDTQYF. The variable domain in full, completed from reference TRBV11-3 and TRBJ2-3, reads EAGVVQSPRYKIIEKKQPVAFWCNPISGHNTLYWYLQNLGQGPELLIRYENEEAVDDSQLPKDRFSAERLKGVDSTLKIQPAELGDSAVYLCASSLDPVLDTQYFGPGTRLTVL.

This chain connects TRBV18 to TRBJ2-7; D unclear. The ends were cut back, 0 bases at V and 2 bases at J, with 5 bases in the middle. The CDR3 length is 13 residues. CDR1 is KGHSH, CDR2 LQKENI, per germline. This chain's CDR3 is CASSPPSAYEQYF. CDR3 coding DNA: TGTGCCAGCTCACCACCCTCAGCCTACGAGCAGTACTTC.

The chain has TRBV2 and TRBJ2-7; D remains unclear. Looked up from germline, CDR1 is SNHLY and CDR2 is FYNNEI. The CDR3 is 13 residues long. V lost 4 bases to trimming and J lost 3 bases, with 10 bases between them. The CDR3 spells CASSVSSVYEQYF. CDR3 bases: TGTGCCAGCAGTGTATCTAGTGTCTACGAGCAGTACTTC. The entire variable domain, with the rest obtained from reference TRBV2 and TRBJ2-7, is as follows: EPEVTQTPSHQVTQMGQEVILRCVPISNHLYFYWYRQILGQKVEFLVSFYNNEISEKSEIFDDQFSVERPDGSNFTLKIRSTKLEDSAMYFCASSVSSVYEQYFGPGTRLTVT.

CDR3: CASSKGLAGGSSYNEQFF. CDR3 bases: TGTGCCAGCAGCAAAGGACTAGCGGGAGGGAGCTCCTACAATGAGCAGTTCTTC. The chain employs TRBV5-4 and TRBJ2-1; 15 nucleotides match TRBD2. V dropped 4 bases and J dropped 0; count of bases not matched to a gene: 5. Germline V gene lookup returns CDR1 SGHNT and CDR2 YYREEE (reference sequence). CDR3 length: 18 amino acids. Supplemented by reference TRBV5-4 and TRBJ2-1, the full variable domain reads ETGVTQSPTHLIKTRGQQVTLRCSSQSGHNTVSWYQQALGQGPQFIFQYYREEENGRGNFPPRFSGLQFPNYSSELNVNALELDDSALYLCASSKGLAGGSSYNEQFFGPGTRLTVL.

The V gene is TRBV28, the J gene TRBJ1-2; 10 positions agree with TRBD1. The CDR3 totals 15 residues. Germline CDR1 MDHEN, CDR2 SYDVKM. J gave up 3 bases and V 6 bases, and 7 bases lay outside the gene matches. The CDR3 DNA reads TGTGCCAGCAGCTCCTCCGGGACAGGGGACTATGGCTACACCTTC. Its translation: CASSSSGTGDYGYTF.

The chain's CDR3 is CASSPRLAGSYEQYF. In DNA form, the CDR3 reads TGTGCCAGCTCCCCCCGACTAGCGGGGTCCTACGAGCAGTACTTC. The chain joins TRBV18 to TRBJ2-7, with 11 bases matching TRBD2. This CDR3 contains 15 residues. V trimming: 6 bases; J trimming: 1 base; junction bases outside the gene matches: 5. Germline V gene data show CDR1 as KGHSH and CDR2 as LQKENI.

The chain links TRBV2 to TRBJ1-1; D might be TRBD1 (5 bases). The CDR3 is 15 amino acids. CDR1 and CDR2 from the germline V gene are SNHLY and FYNNEI. V gave up 5 bases and J gave up 4 bases, with 17 bases separating them. CDR3 protein: CASSWGGRASTEAFF. CDR3 sequence (DNA): TGTGCCAGCAGTTGGGGTGGCAGGGCGAGCACTGAAGCTTTCTTT.

This chain joins TRBV5-4 and TRBJ1-4; D might be TRBD1 (5 bases). Germline V CDR1 and CDR2: SGHNT, YYREEE (reference sequence). The CDR3 spans 14 residues. The V end was cut by 7 bases, the J end by 2 bases, with 12 bases between. The DNA of the CDR3 is TGTGCCAGCGGGAGGTGGGGGACTAATGAAAAACTGTTTTTT. Its protein is CASGRWGTNEKLFF.

J is TRBJ1-1 and V is TRBV28, with D maybe TRBD1 (5 bases). The CDR3 is 12 residues long. With 7 bases removed from V and 7 bases from J, the gap between germline ends came to 13 bases. In germline, CDR1 is MDHEN, CDR2 SYDVKM. The CDR3 bases are TGTGCCAGCACCCAATGGGGCCTTGAAGCTTTCTTT. This gives the protein CASTQWGLEAFF.

This chain connects TRBV27 to TRBJ1-2; TRBD1 might be the D (6 bases). The CDR3 consists of 14 residues. Trimming took 6 bases from V and 4 from J, leaving 15 bases between them. Germline assignment: CDR1 MNHEY and CDR2 SMNVEV (reference sequence). The CDR3: CASRTTGTSYGYTF. The DNA for the CDR3 is TGTGCCAGCAGGACGACCGGGACATCCTATGGCTACACCTTC.

CDR3 in DNA: TGTGCCAGCAGTTTTCTTCCGGACAGGGAGGGCTACACCTTC. This codes for CASSFLPDREGYTF. The chain couples TRBV28 to TRBJ1-2; 8 nucleotides align to TRBD1. J was trimmed by 8 bases and V by 3 bases; bases with no gene match: 8. Germline V CDR1 and CDR2: MDHEN, SYDVKM. This CDR3 is 14 amino acids long.

This sequence joins TRBV13 and TRBJ2-7; 8 bases fit TRBD1. With 5 bases clipped from V and 3 bases from J, the junction kept 9 bases outside the gene matches. The germline gives CDR1 PRHDT, CDR2 FYEKMQ (reference sequence). The CDR3 sequence is 15 residues long. CDR3 protein: CASSATGQGIYEQYF. In DNA, the CDR3 is TGTGCCAGCAGCGCAACTGGACAGGGTATCTACGAGCAGTACTTC.

This chain connects TRBV7-9 to TRBJ1-1, with D tentatively TRBD1 (6 bases). The V gene's germline CDR1 is SEHNR and CDR2 FQNEAQ (reference sequence). V lost 4 bases to trimming and J lost 1 base, with 16 bases between them. The CDR3 runs 16 residues. The CDR3 region is CASSSGRRDKNTEAFF. The CDR3 DNA follows: TGTGCCAGCAGCTCGGGCCGTAGGGACAAGAACACTGAAGCTTTCTTT.

As to this clone: The sample holds other DNA sequences that translate to the same CDR3. The J gene is TRBJ2-7, the V gene TRBV7-2; 8 positions match TRBD2. The length of the CDR3 is 16 residues. The germline V gene encodes CDR1 SGHTA and CDR2 FQGNSA. V lost 5 bases, J lost 6 bases, and 15 bases stayed unmatched. The DNA for the CDR3 is TGTGCCAGCAGCCAACGGCAGCGGGAGCTCACGGGCGAGCAGTACTTC. As protein: CASSQRQRELTGEQYF. The variable domain in full, with the rest retrieved from reference TRBV7-2 and TRBJ2-7, is GAGVSQSPSNKVTEKGKDVELRCDPISGHTALYWYRQSLGQGLEFLIYFQGNSAPDKSGLPSDRFSAERTGGSVSTLTIQRTQQEDSAVYLCASSQRQRELTGEQYFGPGTRLTVT.

The CDR3 loop reads CAWDRGPPADNEKLFF. As DNA, the CDR3 is TGTGCCTGGGATAGGGGCCCCCCGGCCGATAATGAAAAACTGTTTTTT. J is TRBJ1-4 and V is TRBV30; D possibly corresponds to TRBD1 (5 bases). The germline V and J ends were trimmed by 5 bases and 4 bases, with 20 bases remaining between them. Germline CDR1 is GTSNPN and CDR2 is SVGIG (reference sequence). The CDR3 runs to 16 residues.

The gene calls are TRBV20-1 and TRBJ2-1, with D tentatively TRBD1 (6 bases). The CDR3 is made up of 10 amino acids. The germline V gene encodes CDR1 DFQATT and CDR2 SNEGSKA (reference sequence). V was trimmed by 2 bases and J by 11 bases, leaving 7 bases between them. CDR3 sequence: CSARQGKQFF. CDR3 nucleotides: TGCAGTGCTAGACAGGGGAAGCAGTTCTTC.

The chain uses TRBV27 and TRBJ1-1; 7 bases are a match to TRBD1. The CDR3 has 14 residues. The V and J ends lost 7 bases and 2 bases, in that order; junction bases with no gene match: 7. Looked up from germline, CDR1 is MNHEY and CDR2 is SMNVEV (reference sequence). The CDR3 is CASNSGQINTEAFF. CDR3 DNA sequence: TGTGCCAGCAACTCGGGACAGATAAACACTGAAGCTTTCTTT.

A single count supports this clone. The rearrangement joins TRBV4-3 to TRBJ1-6; tentative D call: TRBD1 (5 bases). Germline loops: CDR1 LGHNA, CDR2 YSLEER. This CDR3 is 19 amino acids long. Trimming left V 1 base short and J 0 bases short, with 16 bases between. For the CDR3, the DNA is TGCGCCAGCAGCCAAGCGGGAGGGGCCGCGAGCTCCTATAATTCACCCCTCCACTTT. Its translation is CASSQAGGAASSYNSPLHF.

The chain has TRBV7-8 and TRBJ1-5; D unresolved. The V gene's germline CDR1 is SGHVS and CDR2 FQNEAQ. The CDR3 has 18 residues. Trimming took off 1 base at V and 1 base at J, with 17 bases between the two ends. Here the CDR3 reads CASSLEVHRGASNQPQHF. CDR3 nucleotide sequence: TGTGCCAGCAGCTTAGAGGTTCACCGCGGCGCGAGCAATCAGCCCCAGCATTTT.

The genes are TRBV5-5 and TRBJ2-1, with D tentatively TRBD2 (6 bases). The V end was cut by 0 bases, the J end by 8 bases, with 12 bases between. Per the germline V gene, CDR1 is SGHKS and CDR2 is YYEKEE (reference sequence). The CDR3 sequence is 14 residues long. This chain's CDR3 is CASSLATSSDEQFF. CDR3 nucleotide sequence: TGTGCCAGCAGCTTGGCGACTAGTTCGGATGAGCAGTTCTTC.